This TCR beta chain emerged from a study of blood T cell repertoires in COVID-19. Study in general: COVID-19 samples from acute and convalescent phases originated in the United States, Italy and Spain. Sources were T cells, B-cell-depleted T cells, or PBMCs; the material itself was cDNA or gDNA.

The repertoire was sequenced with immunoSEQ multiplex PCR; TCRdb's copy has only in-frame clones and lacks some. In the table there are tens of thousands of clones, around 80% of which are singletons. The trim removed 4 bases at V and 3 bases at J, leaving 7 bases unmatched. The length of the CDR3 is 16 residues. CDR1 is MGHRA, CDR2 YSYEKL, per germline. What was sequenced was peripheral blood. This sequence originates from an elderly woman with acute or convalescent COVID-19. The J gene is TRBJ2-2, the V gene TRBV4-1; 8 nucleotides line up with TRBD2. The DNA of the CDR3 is TGCGCCAGCAGCCTTCGCGGGGGGTGGGACACCGGGGAGCTGTTTTTT. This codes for CASSLRGGWDTGELFF.